This is a list of T cell receptor beta chains from one sample in a study of T cells expressing NK-cell markers. TCRdb reprocessed the 5' RACE reads and stores each CDR3 protein as one record, lacking DNA. In all, the sample yields about 450,000 distinct CDR3 sequences. The sample comprised blood T cells: a sorted CD56 or NKG2C T cell subset, CD4+ or CD8+ T cells, or bulk PBMC T cells (not recorded which). These receptors originate from a woman aged 18 to 75 in good health. Both conserved end residues are part of each CDR3. Each record gives: J gene, V gene, CDR3 protein.

j_call: TRBJ1-4; v_call: TRBV12-3/TRBV12-4; cdr3_aa: CAPRGRAGGEKLFF
j_call: TRBJ2-2; v_call: TRBV12-3/TRBV12-4; cdr3_aa: CASSFSHELFF
j_call: TRBJ2-2; v_call: TRBV11-2; cdr3_aa: CASSFPGDYANTGELFF
j_call: TRBJ2-6; v_call: TRBV18; cdr3_aa: CASSKRTGRSGANVLTF
j_call: TRBJ1-1; v_call: TRBV29-1; cdr3_aa: CSGTRDYNTEAFF
j_call: TRBJ1-4; v_call: TRBV27; cdr3_aa: CASSSTGLLNEKLFF
j_call: TRBJ1-2; v_call: TRBV25-1; cdr3_aa: CASRSTASRGGYTF
j_call: TRBJ1-2; v_call: TRBV5-1; cdr3_aa: CASRGGEDYGYTF
j_call: TRBJ1-1; v_call: TRBV4-2; cdr3_aa: CASSQDPGRENTEAFF
j_call: TRBJ2-1; v_call: TRBV20-1; cdr3_aa: CSARVSAGADEQFF
j_call: TRBJ2-3; v_call: TRBV12-3/TRBV12-4; cdr3_aa: CASTQREGTDTQYF
j_call: TRBJ1-6; v_call: TRBV4-1; cdr3_aa: CASSPHRRALHF
j_call: TRBJ2-3; v_call: TRBV12-3/TRBV12-4; cdr3_aa: CASQQMITDTQYF
j_call: TRBJ2-3; v_call: TRBV10-3; cdr3_aa: CAISDRGGEYTQYF
j_call: TRBJ1-6; v_call: TRBV7-2; cdr3_aa: CASSPRQGSYNSPLHF
j_call: TRBJ2-1; v_call: TRBV24-1; cdr3_aa: CATSPGGSYNEQFF